This is a list of T cell receptor beta chains from one sample in a study of blood T cells in healthy people across ages. One entry per CDR3 protein, called by TCRdb with MiXCR from the 5' RACE reads. The data contain fewer than 2 million distinct CDR3 sequences, around 40% of them seen just once; the ten biggest clones take up under 25%. The sample taken for sequencing was blood. The receptor source for this set is a human donor in good health. Both conserved end residues are part of each CDR3. D genes are given only for firm matches. Only part of the rows carry a size: once, few, many, or a class if the clone is expanded.

D gene: NA; V gene: TRBV2; clone size: few; J gene: TRBJ1-6; CDR3 DNA: TGTGCCAGCAGGGGATCCACGAGCTCCTATAATTCACCCCTCCACTTT; CDR3 protein: CASRGSTSSYNSPLHF
D gene: NA; V gene: TRBV4-1; clone size: NA; J gene: TRBJ2-7; CDR3 DNA: TGCGCCAGCAGCCAGTCCTTCGGGGGCTACGAGCAGTACTTC; CDR3 protein: CASSQSFGGYEQYF
D gene: NA; V gene: TRBV7-2; clone size: NA; J gene: TRBJ2-3; CDR3 DNA: TGTGCCAGCAGCTTAGAAGGGGCCAGGGATACGCAGTATTTT; CDR3 protein: CASSLEGARDTQYF
D gene: NA; V gene: TRBV7-2; clone size: NA; J gene: TRBJ2-7; CDR3 DNA: TGTGCCAGCAGCTTAATGGGAAGCGAGCAGTACTTC; CDR3 protein: CASSLMGSEQYF
D gene: TRBD1; V gene: TRBV5-1; clone size: NA; J gene: TRBJ1-4; CDR3 DNA: TGCGCCAGCAGCTTGGAGACAGGGTCTAATGAAAAACTGTTTTTT; CDR3 protein: CASSLETGSNEKLFF
D gene: NA; V gene: TRBV5-1; clone size: few; J gene: TRBJ2-3; CDR3 DNA: TGCGCCAGCCCATCACTCCCGGTCTGTTGGTCGTGGACAGATACGCAGTATTTT; CDR3 protein: CASPSLPVCWSWTDTQYF
D gene: NA; V gene: TRBV18; clone size: NA; J gene: TRBJ2-7; CDR3 DNA: TGTGCCAGCTCAATTGTAACCGGGGGGCTCGGCGAGCAGTACTTC; CDR3 protein: CASSIVTGGLGEQYF
D gene: NA; V gene: TRBV5-1; clone size: few; J gene: TRBJ1-4; CDR3 DNA: TGCGCCAGCAGTTTAGAACCGGGACAAAGTAATGAAAAACTGTTTTTT; CDR3 protein: CASSLEPGQSNEKLFF
D gene: NA; V gene: TRBV7-9; clone size: NA; J gene: TRBJ2-3; CDR3 DNA: TGTGCCAGCAGCTTAGTCCAGCGGGGCACAGATACGCAGTATTTT; CDR3 protein: CASSLVQRGTDTQYF
D gene: NA; V gene: TRBV24-1; clone size: NA; J gene: TRBJ2-7; CDR3 DNA: TGTGCCACCAGTGATCCGAGGACACCTACCTACGAGCAGTACTTC; CDR3 protein: CATSDPRTPTYEQYF
D gene: NA; V gene: TRBV4-1; clone size: NA; J gene: TRBJ1-5; CDR3 DNA: TGCGCCAGCAGCCCGGACAAGGGCGGGCCCCAGCATTTT; CDR3 protein: CASSPDKGGPQHF
D gene: NA; V gene: TRBV25-1; clone size: few; J gene: TRBJ2-7; CDR3 DNA: TGTGCCAGCAGTGGTCGGACAGACTCCTACGAGCAGTACTTC; CDR3 protein: CASSGRTDSYEQYF
D gene: NA; V gene: TRBV6-1; clone size: NA; J gene: TRBJ1-2; CDR3 DNA: TGTGCCAGCAGTGAAGTCCCAGGGGACTATGGCTACACCTTC; CDR3 protein: CASSEVPGDYGYTF
D gene: TRBD1; V gene: TRBV5-5; clone size: few; J gene: TRBJ1-1; CDR3 DNA: TGTGCCAGCAGCTTGGTATTGGGACAGGGGGCGCGGAGGGCTGAAGCTTTCTTT; CDR3 protein: CASSLVLGQGARRAEAFF
D gene: NA; V gene: TRBV6-5; clone size: few; J gene: TRBJ2-6; CDR3 DNA: TGTGCCAGCAGTTACACGCCGAGGGGACCTCCCGGGGCCAACGTCCTGACTTTC; CDR3 protein: CASSYTPRGPPGANVLTF
D gene: NA; V gene: TRBV7-9; clone size: NA; J gene: TRBJ2-3; CDR3 DNA: TGTGCCAGCAGCTTAATAAGACCGATCACAGATACGCAGTATTTT; CDR3 protein: CASSLIRPITDTQYF
D gene: NA; V gene: TRBV11-2; clone size: few; J gene: TRBJ2-1; CDR3 DNA: TGTGCCAGCAGCCCGGAAGGGGGGGGCGATGAGCAGTTCTTC; CDR3 protein: CASSPEGGGDEQFF
D gene: NA; V gene: TRBV5-4; clone size: once; J gene: TRBJ2-7; CDR3 DNA: TGTGCCAGCAGCATCCGAGTAACTCAAGAGATCCAGTACTTC; CDR3 protein: CASSIRVTQEIQYF
D gene: TRBD1; V gene: TRBV15; clone size: NA; J gene: TRBJ2-1; CDR3 DNA: TGTGCCACCAGCAGAGATTTGGGACAGTACAATGAGCAGTTCTTC; CDR3 protein: CATSRDLGQYNEQFF
D gene: NA; V gene: TRBV7-2; clone size: few; J gene: TRBJ1-2; CDR3 DNA: TGTGCCAGCAGCTTTGGGGCAAGGGGAAGGACTATAGGCTACACCTTC; CDR3 protein: CASSFGARGRTIGYTF
D gene: NA; V gene: TRBV7-2; clone size: NA; J gene: TRBJ2-7; CDR3 DNA: TGTGCCAGCAGCTTAGTATGGGACGGCGAGCAGTACTTC; CDR3 protein: CASSLVWDGEQYF
D gene: NA; V gene: TRBV7-2; clone size: few; J gene: TRBJ1-5; CDR3 DNA: TGTGCCAGCAGCTTAGTACCGAACGGGGATCAGCCCCAGCATTTT; CDR3 protein: CASSLVPNGDQPQHF